These T cell receptor beta chains were read from a single sample in a study of cytotoxic CD8 clonotypes in ibrutinib-treated CLL. Generated by immunoSEQ multiplex PCR, the TCRdb table keeps only in-frame clones and is missing some. The sample includes 9,500 to 12,000 clones, around 82% of them seen just once. Sequenced material: PBMCs, taken at disease progression, from a patient treated with ibrutinib. These receptors came from a human donor with chronic lymphocytic leukemia. The conserved cysteine and the conserved F or W are not part of the CDR3 here.

V: TRBV14
length: 13
J: TRBJ2-1
CDR3: ASSQRGRLYNEQF

V: TRBV28
length: 10
J: TRBJ2-7
CDR3: ASSLGPNEQY

V: TRBV5-4
length: 13
J: TRBJ1-5
CDR3: ASSFGGVSNQPQH

V: TRBV12-5
length: 15
J: TRBJ2-1
CDR3: ASEDREGLRSYNEQF

V: TRBV11-2
length: 13
J: TRBJ1-1
CDR3: ASSTLGGAHTEAF

V: TRBV5-4
length: 12
J: TRBJ1-5
CDR3: ASSIQGSDQPQH

V: TRBV5-4
length: 14
J: TRBJ2-5
CDR3: ASSLVGTWSQETQY

V: TRBV4-1
length: 12
J: TRBJ2-1
CDR3: ASSPPGQVNEQF

V: TRBV10-2
length: 11
J: TRBJ2-2
CDR3: ASSVKQTGELF

V: TRBV10-3
length: 15
J: TRBJ2-7
CDR3: AISESPAAGGLYEQY

V: TRBV6-5
length: 12
J: TRBJ1-1
CDR3: ASSQTGSDTEAF

V: TRBV28
length: 11
J: TRBJ2-7
CDR3: ASLQAGNYEQY

V: TRBV11-3
length: 13
J: TRBJ2-2
CDR3: ASRPGTSRTGELF

V: TRBV6-6
length: 14
J: TRBJ2-1
CDR3: ASSYPTGTANNEQF

V: TRBV23-1
length: 10
J: TRBJ2-1
CDR3: ASSQSRPEQF

V: TRBV14
length: 14
J: TRBJ1-6
CDR3: ASSQEGAFNNSPLH

V: TRBV14
length: 11
J: TRBJ2-1
CDR3: ASSQVMAGKQF

V: TRBV7-3
length: 11
J: TRBJ2-7
CDR3: ASSFGAHYEQY

V: TRBV7-9
length: 11
J: TRBJ1-2
CDR3: ASSLEGPGGYT

V: TRBV5-1
length: 15
J: TRBJ1-1
CDR3: ASRKTTGLGANTEAF

V: TRBV10-1
length: 10
J: TRBJ1-1
CDR3: ASSSGSGAAF

V: TRBV5-1
length: 10
J: TRBJ2-7
CDR3: ASSLEGYEQY

V: TRBV2
length: 12
J: TRBJ1-1
CDR3: ASSEVVANTEAF

V: TRBV7-9
length: 11
J: TRBJ1-2
CDR3: ASSWDSESGYT

V: TRBV28
length: 13
J: TRBJ2-7
CDR3: ASSPAGGSSYEQY

V: TRBV6-1
length: 12
J: TRBJ2-1
CDR3: ASSSISSGNEQF

V: TRBV10-1
length: 14
J: TRBJ2-2
CDR3: ASSDGLLRGTGELF

V: TRBV5-1
length: 11
J: TRBJ2-5
CDR3: ASSFAVQETQY

V: TRBV28
length: 13
J: TRBJ1-2
CDR3: ASSPPDSPNYGYT

V: TRBV5-1
length: 14
J: TRBJ2-3
CDR3: ASSPSGRASVDTQY

V: TRBV5-4
length: 14
J: TRBJ2-5
CDR3: ASSLGTSGSQETQY

V: TRBV7-9
length: 14
J: TRBJ2-3
CDR3: ASSLVASGSADTQY

V: TRBV6-1
length: 12
J: TRBJ1-5
CDR3: ASSEMGEKGPQH

V: TRBV7-9
length: 12
J: TRBJ2-2
CDR3: ASSSTGFSGELF

V: TRBV7-8
length: 14
J: TRBJ2-5
CDR3: ASSRSESGRASTQY

V: TRBV18
length: 12
J: TRBJ2-3
CDR3: ASSREASTDTQY

V: TRBV5-6
length: 9
J: TRBJ2-7
CDR3: ASSAYRRQY

V: TRBV4-1
length: 12
J: TRBJ2-2
CDR3: ASSPTYNTGELF

V: TRBV23-1
length: 11
J: TRBJ2-7
CDR3: ASSCSGINEQY

V: TRBV7-6
length: 12
J: TRBJ1-3
CDR3: ASSPTGGGNTIY

V: TRBV27
length: 12
J: TRBJ2-6
CDR3: ASRKGVGANVLT

V: TRBV7-9
length: 14
J: TRBJ2-1
CDR3: ASRTESRSSYNEQF

V: TRBV6-5
length: 13
J: TRBJ1-1
CDR3: ASSYSSIQNTEAF